The next 16 T cell receptor beta chains were all read from a single sample in a study of blood T cells in healthy people across ages. The authors ran a second PCR of about 6 to 11 cycles using a sample-barcoded 5' primer and a J-beta primer mix. TCRdb recomputed calls from the 5' RACE reads with MiXCR, one row per CDR3 protein. The sample holds more than 650,000 distinct CDR3 sequences; about 53% are singletons and the top ten take approximately 40%. Material: blood. These receptor sequences come from an elderly man in good health.

CDR3 sequence reads: CASSEQGYGYEQYF. The CDR3 bases are TGTGCCAGCAGTGAACAGGGTTACGGTTACGAGCAGTACTTC. The rearrangement uses TRBV6-1 and TRBJ2-7, with TRBD1 as a possible D gene (5 bases). Trimming took off 2 bases at V and 4 bases at J, with 12 bases between the two ends. Germline CDR1 reads MNHNS; CDR2 reads SASEGT. The CDR3 has 14 residues.

The chain's CDR3 is CSVLSTAKWITTSYEQYF. The CDR3 nucleotides read TGCAGCGTCCTTTCGACAGCTAAGTGGATCACAACCTCTTACGAGCAGTACTTC. V is TRBV29-1 and J is TRBJ2-7, with a weak D call TRBD1 (5 bases). The CDR3 consists of 18 residues. Germline CDR1 reads SQVTM; CDR2 reads ANQGSEA. The V end lost 6 bases, the J end lost 4 bases, and 31 bases lay between the germline ends.

V and J are TRBV11-2 and TRBJ2-5; 7 nucleotides line up with TRBD2. The CDR3 sequence is 17 residues long. Germline-derived CDR1 and CDR2 are SGHAT and FQNNGV. J was trimmed by 1 base and V by 2 bases; bases with no gene match: 10. Here the CDR3 reads CASSLLGGSTLQETQYF. Written as DNA, the CDR3 is TGTGCCAGCAGCTTATTGGGCGGGAGCACCCTCCAAGAGACCCAGTACTTC.

The rearrangement uses TRBV20-1 and TRBJ2-7, with 7 bases matching TRBD2. CDR3 size: 12 residues. CDR1 is DFQATT, CDR2 SNEGSKA, per germline (reference sequence). V lost 6 bases, J lost 3 bases, and 5 bases stayed unmatched. CDR3 in DNA: TGCAGTGCCCGACTAGCCTTCTACGAGCAGTACTTC. Translated, it gives CSARLAFYEQYF.

The chain has TRBV20-1 and TRBJ2-3; 13 bases are shared with TRBD2. In germline, CDR1 is DFQATT, CDR2 SNEGSKA (reference sequence). Trimming cost V 2 bases and J 5 bases; bases outside gene matches: 13. The CDR3 loop spans 18 amino acids. The CDR3 DNA is TGCAGTGCTAGACACTCTCCTGGACTAGCGGGAGTTTTAGATACGCAGTATTTT. Amino acid sequence: CSARHSPGLAGVLDTQYF.

This clonotype was seen more than once but under ten times. This chain joins TRBV6-5 and TRBJ1-1; D is unclear. The CDR3 has 14 amino acids. Germline V gene lookup returns CDR1 MNHEY and CDR2 SVGAGI. Deletions cut 3 bases from V and 0 bases from J, with 8 bases between. The CDR3 is CASSYSGVNTEAFF. The CDR3 DNA reads as TGTGCCAGCAGTTATTCGGGAGTGAACACTGAAGCTTTCTTT.

In nucleotides, the CDR3 is TGCAGCGTTGCTATTCGGAATGAGCAGTTCTTC. Its protein product is CSVAIRNEQFF. The chain carries TRBV29-1 and TRBJ2-1; D gene uncertain. V was trimmed by 4 bases and J by 7 bases, leaving 8 bases between them. The length of the CDR3 is 11 residues. Germline V lookup: CDR1 SQVTM, CDR2 ANQGSEA.

J is TRBJ2-4 and V is TRBV2; a weak D match, TRBD1 (5 bases). The J call could be wrong; TRBJ2-7 is a better fit for the DNA end. In germline, CDR1 is SNHLY, CDR2 FYNNEI. The CDR3 runs to 13 residues. Here the CDR3 reads CASSGRVAREQYF. The DNA of the CDR3 is TGTGCCAGCAGTGGCAGGGTGGCGCGCGAGCAGTACTTC.

This chain links TRBV7-9 with TRBJ2-7, with TRBD1 matching over 9 bases. This CDR3 spans 16 amino acids. Germline CDR1 SEHNR, CDR2 FQNEAQ (reference sequence). With V trimmed by 4 bases and J by 6 bases, 13 bases remained unmatched. CDR3 sequence reads: CASSYDTGGEESEQYF. For the CDR3, the DNA is TGTGCCAGCAGCTACGATACAGGGGGCGAAGAATCCGAGCAGTACTTC.

This chain connects TRBV9 to TRBJ2-4; D is possibly TRBD1 (7 bases). CDR1 is SGDLS and CDR2 is YYNGEE in the germline V gene. The V end lost 4 bases, the J end lost 4 bases, and 18 bases lay between the germline ends. CDR3 length: 16 amino acids. The CDR3 region is CASSLRGETGKNIQYF. The CDR3 nucleotides are TGTGCCAGCAGCCTCAGGGGGGAGACGGGTAAAAACATTCAGTACTTC.

This clonotype was recorded a few times. The CDR3 coding sequence is TGTGCCAGCAGCTTATTCCCCCGACGTGAGCAGTTCTTC. It is translated as CASSLFPRREQFF. This chain connects TRBV7-2 to TRBJ2-1, with D hard to call. The V gene lost 2 bases and the J gene lost 9 bases, with 11 bases spanning the gap. Germline CDR1 reads SGHTA; CDR2 reads FQGNSA. There are 13 residues in the CDR3.

V usage is TRBV5-1 and J usage is TRBJ2-7; 9 nucleotides line up with TRBD1. Germline V CDR1 and CDR2: SGHRS, YFSETQ. The CDR3 has 15 residues. V was clipped by 2 bases and J by 5 bases; unmatched bases: 8. The CDR3 DNA is TGCGCCAGCAGCTTAAGGACAGGGGCGGTCCACGAGCAGTACTTC. It encodes CASSLRTGAVHEQYF.

The chain joins TRBV15 to TRBJ2-4; TRBD1 matches at 12 bases. The DNA end is more similar to TRBJ2-7, so the J call may be wrong. Germline V gene sequence: CDR1 LNHNV, CDR2 YYDKDF (reference sequence). The CDR3 consists of 15 residues. The CDR3 sequence: CATSRGDRGPYEQYF. For the CDR3, the DNA is TGTGCCACCAGCAGAGGGGACAGGGGGCCCTACGAGCAGTACTTC.

This clonotype was observed a few times. V is TRBV9 and J is TRBJ2-5; D is undetermined. Germline V CDR1 and CDR2: SGDLS, YYNGEE. With 1 base removed from V and 5 bases from J, the gap between germline ends came to 15 bases. The CDR3 length is 15 residues. CDR3 nucleotides: TGTGCCAGCAGCGTAACCGATGGACGTTGGGAGACCCAGTACTTC. It is translated as CASSVTDGRWETQYF.

J is TRBJ2-4 and V is TRBV27, with D perhaps TRBD1 (6 bases). The J call may be faulty, since TRBJ2-7 better matches the DNA end. The length of the CDR3 is 18 residues. Germline-derived CDR1 and CDR2 are MNHEY and SMNVEV (reference sequence). The CDR3 reads CASSFARGNSPGTYEQYF. In DNA, the CDR3 is TGTGCCAGCAGTTTTGCCAGGGGAAATTCCCCAGGCACCTACGAGCAGTACTTC.

The chain links TRBV27 to TRBJ2-4; D gene unclear. The V end was cut by 5 bases, the J end by 3 bases, with 17 bases between. Germline loops: CDR1 MNHEY, CDR2 SMNVEV (reference sequence). The CDR3 consists of 16 residues. The CDR3 loop reads CASSHATAADKNIQYF. Written as DNA, the CDR3 is TGTGCCAGCAGTCACGCCACGGCAGCAGACAAAAACATTCAGTACTTC.